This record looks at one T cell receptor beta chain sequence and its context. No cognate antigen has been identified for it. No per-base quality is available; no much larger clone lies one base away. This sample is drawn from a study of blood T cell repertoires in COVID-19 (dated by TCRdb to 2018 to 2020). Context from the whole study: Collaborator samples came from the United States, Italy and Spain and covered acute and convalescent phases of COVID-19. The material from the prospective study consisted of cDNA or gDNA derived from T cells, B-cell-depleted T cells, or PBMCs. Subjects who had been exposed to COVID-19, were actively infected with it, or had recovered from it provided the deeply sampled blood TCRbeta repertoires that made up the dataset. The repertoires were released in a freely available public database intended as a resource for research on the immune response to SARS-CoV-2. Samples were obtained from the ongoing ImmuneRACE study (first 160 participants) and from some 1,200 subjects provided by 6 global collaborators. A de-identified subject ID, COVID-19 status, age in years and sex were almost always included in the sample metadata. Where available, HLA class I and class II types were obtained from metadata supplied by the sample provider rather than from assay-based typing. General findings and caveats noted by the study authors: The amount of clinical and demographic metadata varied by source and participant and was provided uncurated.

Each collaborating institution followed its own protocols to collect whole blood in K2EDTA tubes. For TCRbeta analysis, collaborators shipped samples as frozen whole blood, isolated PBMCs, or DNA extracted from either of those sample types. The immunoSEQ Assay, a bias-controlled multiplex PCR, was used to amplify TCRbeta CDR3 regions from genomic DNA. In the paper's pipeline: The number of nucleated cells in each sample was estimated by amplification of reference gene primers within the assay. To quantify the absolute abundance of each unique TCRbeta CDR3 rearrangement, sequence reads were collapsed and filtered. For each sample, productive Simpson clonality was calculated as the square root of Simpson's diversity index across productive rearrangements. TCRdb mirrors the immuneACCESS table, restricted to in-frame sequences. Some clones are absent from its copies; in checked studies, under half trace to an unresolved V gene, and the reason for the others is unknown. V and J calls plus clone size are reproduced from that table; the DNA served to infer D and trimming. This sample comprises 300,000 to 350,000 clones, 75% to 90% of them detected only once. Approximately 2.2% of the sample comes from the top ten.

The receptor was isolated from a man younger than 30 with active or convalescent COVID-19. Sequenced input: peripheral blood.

The DNA is TGTGCCACCAGCTCTCTAGGGGGCCGAGGCAATCAGCCCCAGCATTTT. This codes for CATSSLGGRGNQPQHF. Here the chain combines TRBV15 and TRBJ1-5, and TRBD1 aligns with 7 junction nucleotides. The CDR3, cysteine through phenylalanine, is 16 amino acids long. Kept here is only the CDR3 DNA, which spans 48 bases and is read in frame from base 1. As encoded in the germline V gene (reference sequence), CDR1 is LNHNV while CDR2 is YYDKDF. V lost 5 bases and J lost 2 bases, and the count of bases not matched to a germline gene is 9.